The text below deals with one T cell receptor beta chain. V lost 5 bases and J 4 bases, leaving 14 bases between the germline ends. Germline-derived CDR1 and CDR2 are MDHEN and SYDVKM. The CDR3 runs to 14 residues. TCRdb's copy holds only in-frame clones and misses some; the assay was immunoSEQ multiplex PCR. Of fewer than 250,000 clones listed, 65% to 90% are singletons. The data originate from a study of blood T cell repertoires in COVID-19. This rearrangement joins TRBV28 to TRBJ1-1, with D possibly being TRBD1 (5 bases). The receptor comes from a woman aged 40-49 years with acute COVID-19. Material for sequencing was PBMCs or T cells enriched from blood (not recorded which). The CDR3 reads CASSPLGEGTEAFF. The DNA of the CDR3 is TGTGCCAGCAGTCCTTTAGGGGAGGGCACTGAAGCTTTCTTT.